Presented here are 7 T cell receptor beta chains from one specimen sequenced in a study of technical replicates of blood from a handful of donors. TCRdb keeps only in-frame clones here, not all; method: immunoSEQ multiplex PCR. The sample has about 95,000 clones, around 96% seen once. Sequencing was performed on T cells isolated from PBMCs. These TCRs come from a human donor in good health.

This chain's CDR3 is CASKLAGEGGELFF. CDR3 coding DNA: TGTGCCAGCAAGCTAGCGGGAGAGGGCGGGGAGCTGTTTTTT. The rearrangement joins TRBV28 to TRBJ2-2, with TRBD2 matching over 10 bases. The germline gives CDR1 MDHEN, CDR2 SYDVKM. J lost 7 bases, V lost 7 bases, and 6 bases had no gene match. The CDR3 is made up of 14 amino acids.

The rearrangement links TRBV27 to TRBJ2-1; possibly TRBD2 for D (5 bases). Germline V gives CDR1 MNHEY, CDR2 SMNVEV (reference sequence). The V end lost 3 bases, the J end lost 6 bases, and 6 bases lay between the germline ends. The CDR3 extends over 12 amino acids. This CDR3 reads CASSFGLNEQFF. CDR3 DNA sequence: TGTGCCAGCAGTTTTGGACTCAATGAGCAGTTCTTC.

The V call is TRBV6-5, the J call TRBJ2-7; possible D gene TRBD1, 5 bases. This CDR3 has 11 residues. Germline V gene sequence: CDR1 MNHEY, CDR2 SVGAGI. The germline V and J ends were trimmed by 7 bases and 4 bases, with 8 bases remaining between them. CDR3 DNA sequence: TGTGCCAGCATAGCAGGGTACGAGCAGTACTTC. It codes for CASIAGYEQYF.

The chain is built from TRBV4-1 and TRBJ1-5, with D hard to call. This CDR3 is built from 15 residues. The germline CDR1 and CDR2 sequences are MGHRA and YSYEKL. V lost 2 bases and J lost 1, with 9 bases in between. The CDR3 nucleotides read TGCGCCAGCAGCCAATGGAGGGTCAGCAATCAGCCCCAGCATTTT. This sequence encodes CASSQWRVSNQPQHF.

The chain's CDR3 is CASSELAGVVNEQFF. CDR3 coding DNA: TGTGCCAGCAGTGAACTAGCGGGAGTGGTGAATGAGCAGTTCTTC. The genes are TRBV6-4 and TRBJ2-1; 11 bases match TRBD2. J was trimmed by 7 bases and V by 3 bases; bases with no gene match: 5. Germline V gene data show CDR1 as MRHNA and CDR2 as SNTAGT. There are 15 residues in the CDR3.

The V and J genes are TRBV30 and TRBJ1-1, with a tentative D call TRBD1 (6 bases). The CDR3 is 14 residues long. The germline V gene has CDR1 GTSNPN and CDR2 SVGIG (reference sequence). V dropped 7 bases and J dropped 0 bases, with 15 bases sitting between them. This CDR3 is CASRGGGMNTEAFF. The CDR3 nucleotides are TGTGCCTCAAGAGGGGGAGGGATGAACACTGAAGCTTTCTTT. The full variable domain, with the rest looked up from reference TRBV30 and TRBJ1-1, is SQTIHQWPATLVQPVGSPLSLECTVEGTSNPNLYWYRQAAGRGLQLLFYSVGIGQISSEVPQNLSASRPQDRQFILSSKKLLLSDSGFYLCASRGGGMNTEAFFGQGTRLTVV.

V and J are TRBV10-1 and TRBJ1-2; D is undetermined. V dropped 2 bases and J dropped 6 bases, with 13 bases sitting between them. The CDR3 consists of 14 residues. Germline lookup yields CDR1 WNHNN and CDR2 SYGVQD (reference sequence). CDR3 nucleotide sequence: TGCGCCAGCAGTGAGCCTATAGTTGTAGATGGCTACACCTTC. Protein product: CASSEPIVVDGYTF.